The text below deals with one T cell receptor beta chain. Its target is unknown. Cyclophosphamide on days +3 and +4 followed busulfan-fludarabine conditioning and a marrow graft. Trimming cost V 5 bases and J 0 bases, with 10 bases left between them. Germline assignment: CDR1 LNHDA and CDR2 SQIVND (reference sequence). This CDR3 region has 15 residues. The sample comes from a study of T cells after posttransplantation cyclophosphamide. The study's findings and limits: TRB overlap between skin or GI tissue T cells and blood was limited. Donor-recipient repertoire similarity was low at 1-2 months, rising over year one. Recipient CMV seropositivity and CMV reactivation strongly tracked TRB clonality.

Generated by immunoSEQ multiplex PCR, the TCRdb table keeps only in-frame clones and is missing some. This sample carries 35,000 to 45,000 clones, roughly 78% of them seen once, and the ten largest clones take roughly 8.7%. This sample comprised CD4+ T cells sorted from blood, obtained approximately 1,900 days after a stem cell transplant with posttransplant cyclophosphamide. V and J are TRBV19 and TRBJ2-2; possibly TRBD1 for D (6 bases). The source is a female patient aged 35-55 years who received an allogeneic stem cell transplant from a related donor, was CMV-positive, and had no GVHD. Some T cells may originate from the graft donor. The CDR3 reads CASSARTANTGELFF. The CDR3 nucleotides read TGTGCCAGTAGTGCCCGGACAGCGAACACCGGGGAGCTGTTTTTT.